A single sample gave rise to the 16 T cell receptor beta chains below, sequenced in a study of CD8 T cells in Susac syndrome. Random-hexamer reverse transcription was applied to about 0.45 to 1 ug RNA. TCRdb passed the immunoSEQ multiplex PCR reads through MiXCR, listing each CDR3 protein once. The sample includes a few hundred thousand distinct CDR3 sequences, 65% to 90% of them seen just once. Sequencing was carried out using CD8+ T cells from PBMCs. The source is a human donor with multiple sclerosis.

The rearrangement uses TRBV12-3 or TRBV12-4 and TRBJ2-7, with a weak D call TRBD1 (6 bases). This CDR3 is 15 amino acids long. Trimming shortened V by 2 bases and J by 0 bases, and 11 bases separated the two germline ends. CDR3 nucleotide sequence: TGTGCCAGCAGTTTATGGACAGCCTTCTCCTACGAGCAGTACTTC. It yields the protein CASSLWTAFSYEQYF.

The chain combines TRBV19 with TRBJ1-1, with a possible D match to TRBD1 (6 bases). Trimming removed 3 bases from V and 1 base from J, with 18 bases in between. CDR1 is LNHDA, CDR2 SQIVND, per germline (reference sequence). The length of the CDR3 is 17 residues. CDR3 coding DNA: TGTGCCAGTAGTATTATGGGCCAGGGGACGGCGAACACTGAAGCTTTCTTT. As protein: CASSIMGQGTANTEAFF.

The chain has TRBV27 and TRBJ1-2; maybe TRBD1 (5 bases). CDR1 MNHEY and CDR2 SMNVEV come from the germline V gene (reference sequence). Trimming took 5 bases from V and 8 from J, leaving 9 bases between them. The CDR3 covers 11 residues. CDR3 amino acids: CASSQGRGYTF. CDR3 nucleotide sequence: TGTGCCAGCAGTCAGGGTCGGGGCTACACCTTC.

Notes on this clonotype: At one of its ends the junction is not consistent with the germline gene, which may arise from a read error. The chain links TRBV6-6 to TRBJ2-5, with TRBD1 matching 8 bases. The CDR3 sequence is 15 residues long. Germline V gene sequence: CDR1 MNHNY, CDR2 SVGAGI (reference sequence). DNA of the CDR3: TGTGCCGGCAGAACCGGGACAGGACTCCGGGAGACCCAGTACTTC. It yields the protein CAGRTGTGLRETQYF.

This sequence joins TRBV27 and TRBJ2-7, with D hard to call. Germline assignment: CDR1 MNHEY and CDR2 SMNVEV (reference sequence). The CDR3 runs to 13 residues. V was shortened by 2 bases and J by 5 bases, with 10 bases between the two germline ends. CDR3 loop: CASSLAIHHEQYF. In DNA, the CDR3 is TGTGCCAGCAGTTTAGCCATACACCACGAGCAGTACTTC.

The rearrangement uses TRBV29-1 and TRBJ2-1, with 10 positions matching TRBD2. The CDR3 is 16 amino acids. Germline-derived CDR1 and CDR2 are SQVTM and ANQGSEA. After removal of 1 base from V and 0 bases from J, the junction contained 3 bases not matched to a gene. The CDR3 DNA reads as TGCAGCGTTGAAGGGGCTAGCGGGAGCTCCTACAATGAGCAGTTCTTC. Its translation is CSVEGASGSSYNEQFF.

This clonotype was seen just once. The chain carries TRBV9 and TRBJ1-2, with D possibly matching TRBD1 (5 bases). CDR3 size: 15 residues. Looked up from germline, CDR1 is SGDLS and CDR2 is YYNGEE. Trimming took 0 bases from V and 4 from J, leaving 13 bases between them. The CDR3 spells CASSVDGGVSYGYTF. The CDR3 nucleotides read TGTGCCAGCAGCGTAGATGGGGGGGTGAGCTATGGCTACACCTTC.

The genes are TRBV6-2 or TRBV6-3 and TRBJ2-7; tentative D call: TRBD2 (5 bases). The germline CDR1 and CDR2 sequences are MNHEY and SVGEGT. The CDR3 extends over 15 amino acids. V lost 5 bases and J 3 bases, leaving 17 bases between the germline ends. The CDR3 DNA follows: TGTGCCAGCAGTCCCGGACTGGAAGCCCTCTACGAGCAGTACTTC. It specifies CASSPGLEALYEQYF.

V gene TRBV29-1 combines with J gene TRBJ2-7; tentative D call: TRBD2 (6 bases). CDR3 length equals 13 residues. The germline V and J ends were trimmed by 4 bases and 5 bases, with 15 bases remaining between them. Germline values: CDR1 SQVTM, CDR2 ANQGSEA. CDR3 nucleotides: TGCAGCGTTGGTGTGGGAGCGGGTAACGAGCAGTACTTC. Its protein is CSVGVGAGNEQYF.

V and J are TRBV4-3 and TRBJ2-7; TRBD1 matches at 8 bases. CDR1 LGHNA and CDR2 YSLEER come from the germline V gene. V shed 2 bases and J 4 bases; nucleotides not matched to a gene: 4. The CDR3 spans 14 residues. CDR3 residues: CASSQNRGIYEQYF. As DNA, the CDR3 is TGCGCCAGCAGCCAAAACAGGGGGATATACGAGCAGTACTTC.

The rearrangement joins TRBV6-5 to TRBJ2-1, with 8 nucleotides matching TRBD2. The CDR3 is 14 amino acids. The V and J ends lost 4 bases and 9 bases, in that order; junction bases with no gene match: 8. The V gene's germline CDR1 is MNHEY and CDR2 SVGAGI. The CDR3 DNA reads as TGTGCCAGCAGTTCGGGGGGGGATCCAGCTGAGCAGTTCTTC. Translating it yields CASSSGGDPAEQFF.

The V call is TRBV28, the J call TRBJ2-7; the D gene is possibly TRBD2 (5 bases). V dropped 3 bases and J dropped 5 bases, with 14 bases sitting between them. Germline V gene data show CDR1 as MDHEN and CDR2 as SYDVKM. This CDR3 comprises 14 residues. The CDR3 DNA follows: TGTGCCAGCAGTTTTGAGGGCCAGTCGCACGAGCAGTACTTC. Its protein product is CASSFEGQSHEQYF.

The chain joins TRBV7-2 to TRBJ2-2; TRBD1 agrees at 7 bases. With 5 bases clipped from V and 3 bases from J, the junction kept 9 bases outside the gene matches. This CDR3 is built from 16 residues. CDR1 and CDR2 from the germline V gene are SGHTA and FQGNSA. This chain's CDR3 is CASSNTGVSHTGELFF. The CDR3 coding sequence is TGTGCCAGCAGCAATACAGGGGTGTCGCACACCGGGGAGCTGTTTTTT.

This chain joins TRBV25-1 and TRBJ2-7; unclear D gene. Germline assignment: CDR1 MGHDK and CDR2 SYGVNS. V lost 7 bases, J lost 0 bases, and 10 bases lay in between. The CDR3 loop spans 13 amino acids. CDR3 bases: TGTGCCAGCAAACGAGGAAGCTCCTACGAGCAGTACTTC. It encodes CASKRGSSYEQYF.

The V and J genes are TRBV7-6 and TRBJ2-7; perhaps TRBD2 as D (6 bases). The CDR3 runs to 16 residues. Between the trimmed V and J ends, which lost 5 bases and 2 bases, there was a span of 19 bases. CDR1 is SGHVS, CDR2 FNYEAQ, per germline. CDR3 residues: CASSPLLRGDPYEQYF. The CDR3 coding sequence is TGTGCCAGCAGCCCCCTCCTGCGCGGGGACCCCTACGAGCAGTACTTC. Full variable domain (outside the CDR3, taken from reference TRBV7-6 and TRBJ2-7): GAGVSQSPRYKVTKRGQDVALRCDPISGHVSLYWYRQALGQGPEFLTYFNYEAQQDKSGLPNDRFSAERPEGSISTLTIQRTEQRDSAMYRCASSPLLRGDPYEQYFGPGTRLTVT.

CDR3 bases: TGTGCCAGCAGGGGATCGAGCGGTCAAGAGACCCAGTACTTC. It translates to CASRGSSGQETQYF. This rearrangement joins TRBV25-1 to TRBJ2-5; D is possibly TRBD2 (5 bases). CDR3 size: 14 residues. Trimming removed 6 bases at V and 2 bases at J, with 13 bases between. Germline lookup yields CDR1 MGHDK and CDR2 SYGVNS.